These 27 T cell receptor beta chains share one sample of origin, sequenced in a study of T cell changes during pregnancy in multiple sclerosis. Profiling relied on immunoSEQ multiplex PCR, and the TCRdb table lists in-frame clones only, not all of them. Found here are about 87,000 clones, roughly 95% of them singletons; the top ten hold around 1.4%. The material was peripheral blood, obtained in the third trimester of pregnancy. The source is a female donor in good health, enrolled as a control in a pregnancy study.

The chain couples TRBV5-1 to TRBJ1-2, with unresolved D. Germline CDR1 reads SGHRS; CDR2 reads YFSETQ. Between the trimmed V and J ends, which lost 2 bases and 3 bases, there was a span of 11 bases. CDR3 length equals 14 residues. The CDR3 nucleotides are TGCGCCAGCAGCTTAATGGACGGGGACTATGGCTACACCTTC. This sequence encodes CASSLMDGDYGYTF.

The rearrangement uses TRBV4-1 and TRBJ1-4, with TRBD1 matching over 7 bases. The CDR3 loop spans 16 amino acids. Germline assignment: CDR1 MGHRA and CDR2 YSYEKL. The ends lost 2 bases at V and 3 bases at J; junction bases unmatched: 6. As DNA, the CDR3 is TGCGCCAGCAGCCAAAGATTGGGACAGTCTAATGAAAAACTGTTTTTT. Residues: CASSQRLGQSNEKLFF.

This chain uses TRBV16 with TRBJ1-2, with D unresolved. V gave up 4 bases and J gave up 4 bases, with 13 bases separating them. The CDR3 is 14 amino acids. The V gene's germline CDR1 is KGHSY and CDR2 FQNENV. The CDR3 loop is CASSLAIKGYGYTF. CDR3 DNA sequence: TGTGCCAGCAGCCTAGCGATAAAGGGCTATGGCTACACCTTC.

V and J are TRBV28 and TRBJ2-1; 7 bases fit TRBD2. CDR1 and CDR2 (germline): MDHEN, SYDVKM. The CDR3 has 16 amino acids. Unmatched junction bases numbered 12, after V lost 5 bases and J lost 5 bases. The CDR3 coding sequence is TGTGCCAGCAGTCCCCTAGTGGGGGGGTTCGACAATGAGCAGTTCTTC. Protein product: CASSPLVGGFDNEQFF.

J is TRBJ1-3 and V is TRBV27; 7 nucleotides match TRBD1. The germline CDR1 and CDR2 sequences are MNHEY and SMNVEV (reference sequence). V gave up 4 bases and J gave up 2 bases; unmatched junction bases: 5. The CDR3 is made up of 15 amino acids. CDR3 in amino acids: CASSSLQGAGNTIYF. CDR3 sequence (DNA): TGTGCCAGCAGTTCGCTCCAGGGGGCTGGAAACACCATATATTTT.

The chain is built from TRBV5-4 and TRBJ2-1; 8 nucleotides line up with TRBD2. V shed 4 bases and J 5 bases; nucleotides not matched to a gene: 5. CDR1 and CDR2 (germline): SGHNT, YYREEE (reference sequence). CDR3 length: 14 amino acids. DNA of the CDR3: TGTGCCAGCAGCCCACTAGCGGATGACAATGAGCAGTTCTTC. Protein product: CASSPLADDNEQFF.

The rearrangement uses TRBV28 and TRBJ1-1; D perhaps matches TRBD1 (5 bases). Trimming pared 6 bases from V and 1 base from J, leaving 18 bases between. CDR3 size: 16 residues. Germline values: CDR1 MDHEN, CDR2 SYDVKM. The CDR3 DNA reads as TGTGCCAGCAGGCGTATGGGGGAGGGCGGGAACACTGAAGCTTTCTTT. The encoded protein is CASRRMGEGGNTEAFF.

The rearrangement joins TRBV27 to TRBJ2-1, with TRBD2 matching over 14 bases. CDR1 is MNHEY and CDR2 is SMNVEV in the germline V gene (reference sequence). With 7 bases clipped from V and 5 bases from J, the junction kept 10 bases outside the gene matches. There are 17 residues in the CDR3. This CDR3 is CASKSWTSGRTDNEQFF. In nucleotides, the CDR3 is TGTGCCAGCAAATCCTGGACTAGCGGGAGGACTGACAATGAGCAGTTCTTC.

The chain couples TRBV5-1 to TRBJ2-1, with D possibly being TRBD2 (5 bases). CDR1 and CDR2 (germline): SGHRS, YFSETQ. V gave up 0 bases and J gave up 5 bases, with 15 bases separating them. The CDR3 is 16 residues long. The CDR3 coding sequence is TGCGCCAGCAGCTTGGGTGGTAGGGTGGGAGACAATGAGCAGTTCTTC. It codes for CASSLGGRVGDNEQFF.

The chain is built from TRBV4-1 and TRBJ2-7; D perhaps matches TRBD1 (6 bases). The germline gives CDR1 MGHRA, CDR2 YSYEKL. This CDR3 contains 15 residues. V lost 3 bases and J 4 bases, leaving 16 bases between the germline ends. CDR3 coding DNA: TGCGCCAGCAGCCATCACCCGGGACAACAATACGAGCAGTACTTC. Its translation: CASSHHPGQQYEQYF.

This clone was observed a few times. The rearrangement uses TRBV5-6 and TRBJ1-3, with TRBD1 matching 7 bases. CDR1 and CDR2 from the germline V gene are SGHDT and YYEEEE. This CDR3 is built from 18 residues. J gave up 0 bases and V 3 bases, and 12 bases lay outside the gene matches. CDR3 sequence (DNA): TGTGCCAGCAGCTCAATTCTACCGGACAGGAGCTCTGGAAACACCATATATTTT. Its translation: CASSSILPDRSSGNTIYF.

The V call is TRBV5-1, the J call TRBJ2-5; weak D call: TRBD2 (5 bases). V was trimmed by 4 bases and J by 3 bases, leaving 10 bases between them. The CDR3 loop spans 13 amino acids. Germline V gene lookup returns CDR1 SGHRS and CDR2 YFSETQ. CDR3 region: CASSALAEETQYF. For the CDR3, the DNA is TGCGCCAGCAGCGCCCTAGCAGAAGAGACCCAGTACTTC.

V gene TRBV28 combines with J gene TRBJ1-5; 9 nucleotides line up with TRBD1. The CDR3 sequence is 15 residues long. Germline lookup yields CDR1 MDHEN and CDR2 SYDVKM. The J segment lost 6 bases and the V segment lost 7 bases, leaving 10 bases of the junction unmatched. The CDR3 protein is CASITRDRDSQPQHF. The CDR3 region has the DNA TGTGCCAGCATCACCCGGGACAGGGATAGTCAGCCCCAGCATTTT.

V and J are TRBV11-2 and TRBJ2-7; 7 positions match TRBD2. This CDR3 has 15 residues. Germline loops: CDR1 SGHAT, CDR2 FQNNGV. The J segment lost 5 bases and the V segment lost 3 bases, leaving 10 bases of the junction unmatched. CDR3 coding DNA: TGTGCCAGCAGCTTCTTATTGCGGGAGATAGACGAGCAGTACTTC. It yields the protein CASSFLLREIDEQYF.

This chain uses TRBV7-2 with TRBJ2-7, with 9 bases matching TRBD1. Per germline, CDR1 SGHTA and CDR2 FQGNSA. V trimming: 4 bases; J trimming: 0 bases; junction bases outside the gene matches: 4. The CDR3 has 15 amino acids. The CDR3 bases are TGTGCCAGCAGCTCCGAGACAGGGGGCTCCTACGAGCAGTACTTC. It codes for CASSSETGGSYEQYF.

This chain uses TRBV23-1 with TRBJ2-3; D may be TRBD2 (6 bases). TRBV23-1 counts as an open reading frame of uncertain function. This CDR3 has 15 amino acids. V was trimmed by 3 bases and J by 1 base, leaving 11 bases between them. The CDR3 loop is CASSQRGNCTDTQYF. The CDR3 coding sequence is TGCGCCAGCAGTCAGCGGGGAAACTGCACAGATACGCAGTATTTT.

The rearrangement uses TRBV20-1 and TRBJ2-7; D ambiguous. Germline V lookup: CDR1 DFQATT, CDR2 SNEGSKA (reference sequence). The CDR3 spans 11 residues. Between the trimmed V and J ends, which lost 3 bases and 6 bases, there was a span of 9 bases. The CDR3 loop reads CSARLAREQYF. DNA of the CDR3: TGCAGTGCTAGGTTGGCCCGCGAGCAGTACTTC.

The CDR3 sequence is CASKEGQAIEAFF. CDR3 nucleotides: TGTGCCAGCAAGGAGGGACAGGCGATCGAAGCTTTCTTT. The V gene is TRBV2, the J gene TRBJ1-1; 8 bases are shared with TRBD1. The CDR3 contains 13 residues. The V and J ends lost 7 bases and 8 bases, in that order; junction bases with no gene match: 9. Germline V CDR1 and CDR2: SNHLY, FYNNEI.

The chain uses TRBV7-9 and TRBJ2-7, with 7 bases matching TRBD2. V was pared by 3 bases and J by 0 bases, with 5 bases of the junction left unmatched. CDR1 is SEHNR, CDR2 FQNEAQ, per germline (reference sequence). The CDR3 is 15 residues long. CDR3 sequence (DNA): TGTGCCAGCAGCTTTTCTAGCGGTCTCTCCTACGAGCAGTACTTC. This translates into CASSFSSGLSYEQYF.

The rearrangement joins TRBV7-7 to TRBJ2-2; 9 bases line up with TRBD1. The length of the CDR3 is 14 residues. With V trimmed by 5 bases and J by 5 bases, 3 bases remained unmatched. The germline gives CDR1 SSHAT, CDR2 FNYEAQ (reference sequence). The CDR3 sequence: CASSKDRGTGELFF. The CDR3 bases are TGTGCCAGCAGCAAGGACAGGGGAACCGGGGAGCTGTTTTTT.

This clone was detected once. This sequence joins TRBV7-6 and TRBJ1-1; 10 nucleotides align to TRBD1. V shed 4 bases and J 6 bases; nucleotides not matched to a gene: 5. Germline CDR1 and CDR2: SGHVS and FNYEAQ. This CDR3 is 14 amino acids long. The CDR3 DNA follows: TGTGCCAGCAGCTGGGACAGGGGAGGCGCTGAAGCTTTCTTT. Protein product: CASSWDRGGAEAFF.

CDR3 sequence reads: CASSPLDRGYEQYF. The CDR3 nucleotides read TGTGCCAGCTCCCCGCTGGACAGGGGATACGAGCAGTACTTC. The chain recombines TRBV13 with TRBJ2-7, with TRBD1 identical over 9 bases. Germline CDR1 PRHDT, CDR2 FYEKMQ (reference sequence). The CDR3 extends over 14 amino acids. V lost 8 bases to trimming and J lost 4 bases; unmatched junction nucleotides: 9.

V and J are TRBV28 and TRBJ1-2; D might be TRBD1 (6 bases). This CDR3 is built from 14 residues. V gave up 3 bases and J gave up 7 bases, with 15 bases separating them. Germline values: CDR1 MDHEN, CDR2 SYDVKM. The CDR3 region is CASSLGQRGGGYTF. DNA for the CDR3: TGTGCCAGCAGTTTGGGGCAACGAGGGGGTGGCTACACCTTC.

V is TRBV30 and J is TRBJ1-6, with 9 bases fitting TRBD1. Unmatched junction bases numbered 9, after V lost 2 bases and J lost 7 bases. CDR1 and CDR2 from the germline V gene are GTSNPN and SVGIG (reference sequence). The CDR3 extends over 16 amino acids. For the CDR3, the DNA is TGTGCCTGGAGTAGCGAGGACAGGGGAATAAATTCACCCCTCCACTTT. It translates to CAWSSEDRGINSPLHF.

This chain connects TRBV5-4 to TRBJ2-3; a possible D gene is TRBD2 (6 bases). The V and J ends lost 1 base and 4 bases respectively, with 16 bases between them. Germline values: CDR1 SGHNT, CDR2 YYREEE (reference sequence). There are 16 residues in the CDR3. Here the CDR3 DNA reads TGTGCCAGCAGCTTGAGAGCGGGCCTCGGGGCAGATACGCAGTATTTT. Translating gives CASSLRAGLGADTQYF.

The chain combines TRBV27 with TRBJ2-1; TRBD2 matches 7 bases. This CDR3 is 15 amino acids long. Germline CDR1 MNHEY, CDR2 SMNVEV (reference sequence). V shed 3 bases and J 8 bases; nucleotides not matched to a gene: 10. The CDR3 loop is CASSFSGQPGDEQFF. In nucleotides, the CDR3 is TGTGCCAGCAGTTTTAGCGGGCAACCCGGCGATGAGCAGTTCTTC.

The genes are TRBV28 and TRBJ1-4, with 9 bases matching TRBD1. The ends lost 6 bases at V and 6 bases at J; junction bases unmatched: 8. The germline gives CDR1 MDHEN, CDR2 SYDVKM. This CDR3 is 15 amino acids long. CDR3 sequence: CASRPPGTGYEKLFF. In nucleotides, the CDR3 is TGTGCCAGCAGGCCGCCCGGGACAGGGTATGAAAAACTGTTTTTT.